This T cell receptor (beta chain) comes out of a study of T-cell memory formation after mild COVID-19. V was trimmed by 2 bases and J by 5 bases, leaving 9 bases between them. The CDR3 is 13 amino acids. From the 5' RACE reads, TCRdb called clonotypes with MiXCR, one entry per CDR3 protein. The sample contains about 430,000 distinct CDR3 sequences, about 24% of which appear only once. This clonotype was observed a few times. V usage is TRBV12-3 or TRBV12-4 and J usage is TRBJ2-5; no clear D. This clonotype originated in an adult woman who had mild COVID-19 (a few samples of this study predate the infection). Cell type and time point are not known. The sample comprised PBMCs or a T cell subset sorted from them (not recorded which). In DNA, the CDR3 is TGTGCCAGCAGTTTAACCCCTTGGGAGACCCAGTACTTC. It translates to CASSLTPWETQYF.